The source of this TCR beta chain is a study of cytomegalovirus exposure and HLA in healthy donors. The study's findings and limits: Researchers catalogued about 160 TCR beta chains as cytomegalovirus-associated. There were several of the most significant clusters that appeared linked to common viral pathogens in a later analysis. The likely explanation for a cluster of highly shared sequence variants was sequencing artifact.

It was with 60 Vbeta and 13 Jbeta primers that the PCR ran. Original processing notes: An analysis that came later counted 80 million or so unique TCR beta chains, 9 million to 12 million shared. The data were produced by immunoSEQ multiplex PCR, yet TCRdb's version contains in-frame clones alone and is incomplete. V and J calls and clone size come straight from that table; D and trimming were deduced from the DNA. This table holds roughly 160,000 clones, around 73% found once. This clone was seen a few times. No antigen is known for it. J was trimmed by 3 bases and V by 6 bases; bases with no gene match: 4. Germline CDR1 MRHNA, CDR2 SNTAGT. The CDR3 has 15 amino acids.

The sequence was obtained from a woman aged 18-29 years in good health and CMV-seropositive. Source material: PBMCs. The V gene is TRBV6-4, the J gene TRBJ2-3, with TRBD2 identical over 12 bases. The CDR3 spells CASSSTSGGTDTQYF. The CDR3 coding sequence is TGTGCCAGCAGCTCCACTAGCGGGGGGACAGATACGCAGTATTTT.